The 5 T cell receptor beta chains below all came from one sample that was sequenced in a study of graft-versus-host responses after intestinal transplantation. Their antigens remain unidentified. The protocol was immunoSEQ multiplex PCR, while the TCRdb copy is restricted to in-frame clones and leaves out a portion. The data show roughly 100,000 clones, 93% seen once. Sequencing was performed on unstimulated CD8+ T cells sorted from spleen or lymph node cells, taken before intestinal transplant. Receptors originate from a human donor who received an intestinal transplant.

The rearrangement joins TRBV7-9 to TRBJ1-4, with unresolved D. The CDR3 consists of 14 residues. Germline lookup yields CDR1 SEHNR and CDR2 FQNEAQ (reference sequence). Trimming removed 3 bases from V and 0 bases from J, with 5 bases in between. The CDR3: CASSFTATNEKLFF. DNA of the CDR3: TGTGCCAGCAGCTTCACCGCAACTAATGAAAAACTGTTTTTT.

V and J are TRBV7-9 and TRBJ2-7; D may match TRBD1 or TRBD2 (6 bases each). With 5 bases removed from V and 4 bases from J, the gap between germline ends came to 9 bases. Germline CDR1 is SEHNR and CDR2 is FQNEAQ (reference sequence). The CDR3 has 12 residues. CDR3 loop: CASSRGGYEQYF. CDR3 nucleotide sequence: TGTGCCAGCAGCCGAGGGGGGTACGAGCAGTACTTC.

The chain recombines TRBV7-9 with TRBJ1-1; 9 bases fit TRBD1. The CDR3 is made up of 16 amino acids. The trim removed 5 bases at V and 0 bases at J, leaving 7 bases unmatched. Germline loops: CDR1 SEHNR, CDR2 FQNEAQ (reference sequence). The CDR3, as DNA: TGTGCCAGCAGCCCACCGGGACAGGGACTGAACACTGAAGCTTTCTTT. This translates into CASSPPGQGLNTEAFF.

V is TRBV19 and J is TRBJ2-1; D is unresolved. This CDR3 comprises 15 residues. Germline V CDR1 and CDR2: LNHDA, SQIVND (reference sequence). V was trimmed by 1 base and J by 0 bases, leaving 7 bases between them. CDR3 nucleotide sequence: TGTGCCAGTAGTATAGGGTGGGCCTCCTACAATGAGCAGTTCTTC. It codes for CASSIGWASYNEQFF.

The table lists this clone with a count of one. In DNA form, the CDR3 reads TGTGCCTGGAGTGGGGACAGTGGAGGAGCTAACTATGGCTACACCTTC. Its protein is CAWSGDSGGANYGYTF. The V gene is TRBV30, the J gene TRBJ1-2; 7 bases align to TRBD1. The germline gives CDR1 GTSNPN, CDR2 SVGIG (reference sequence). CDR3 length: 16 amino acids. After removal of 1 base from V and 0 bases from J, the junction contained 8 bases not matched to a gene.